A single sample is the source of the 16 T cell receptor beta chains below, sequenced in a study of long-term antiretroviral therapy in people with HIV. The authors ran the immunoSEQ assay, v3.0, at survey level. Profiled with immunoSEQ multiplex PCR; TCRdb holds only in-frame clones, not every one. The sample records around 21,000 clones, approximately 86% being singletons. The input for sequencing was unsorted PBMCs, taken 2.1 years after starting antiretroviral therapy. Receptors were obtained from a man younger than 30 with HIV.

The V and J genes are TRBV6-1 and TRBJ1-4; maybe TRBD1 (5 bases). Germline V gene data show CDR1 as MNHNS and CDR2 as SASEGT. This CDR3 region has 15 residues. V was cut by 3 bases and J by 4 bases, with 12 bases left in between. DNA of the CDR3: TGTGCCAGCAGTGAGTTAGGAGGGGTTAATGAAAAACTGTTTTTT. The encoded protein is CASSELGGVNEKLFF.

The CDR3 sequence: CATPGRWQGNQPQHF. CDR3 nucleotides: TGTGCCACCCCCGGCCGATGGCAGGGAAATCAGCCCCAGCATTTT. The rearrangement uses TRBV10-3 and TRBJ1-5; D is perhaps TRBD1 (5 bases). The CDR3 sequence is 15 residues long. Per germline, CDR1 ENHRY and CDR2 SYGVKD. V lost 10 bases to trimming and J lost 4 bases, with 20 bases between them.

The V call is TRBV19, the J call TRBJ2-3; maybe TRBD2 (6 bases). The V gene's germline CDR1 is LNHDA and CDR2 SQIVND (reference sequence). The CDR3 sequence is 15 residues long. Trimming took off 2 bases at V and 6 bases at J, with 15 bases between the two ends. In DNA form, the CDR3 reads TGTGCCAGTAGTATAATGGGCGGAGGGGCGGATACGCAGTATTTT. Protein sequence: CASSIMGGGADTQYF.

The genes are TRBV5-1 and TRBJ2-1; 8 nucleotides match TRBD2. The CDR3 contains 14 residues. Per the germline V gene, CDR1 is SGHRS and CDR2 is YFSETQ. The ends lost 6 bases at V and 4 bases at J; junction bases unmatched: 6. The CDR3 sequence: CASMTGGPYNEQFF. The CDR3 nucleotides are TGCGCCAGCATGACGGGGGGGCCTTACAATGAGCAGTTCTTC.

V gene TRBV9 combines with J gene TRBJ2-1, with D tentatively TRBD1 or TRBD2 (5 bases each). Trimming shortened V by 3 bases and J by 9 bases, and 16 bases separated the two germline ends. Per the germline V gene, CDR1 is SGDLS and CDR2 is YYNGEE. The CDR3 has 14 amino acids. As DNA, the CDR3 is TGTGCCAGCAGCGGAGTTGGGGGTTGGGGTGAGCAGTTCTTC. This translates into CASSGVGGWGEQFF. The full variable domain, in which reference TRBV9 and TRBJ2-1 provide the parts outside the CDR3, is DSGVTQTPKHLITATGQRVTLRCSPRSGDLSVYWYQQSLDQGLQFLIQYYNGEERAKGNILERFSAQQFPDLHSELNLSSLELGDSALYFCASSGVGGWGEQFFGPGTRLTVL.

CDR3 in DNA: TGTGCCAGCAGCTTCGACAGGTCCTACGAGCAGTACTTC. The encoded protein is CASSFDRSYEQYF. The chain recombines TRBV5-6 with TRBJ2-7; D is perhaps TRBD1 (6 bases). CDR1 is SGHDT, CDR2 YYEEEE, per germline. This CDR3 comprises 13 residues. V lost 2 bases, J lost 1 base, and 7 bases lay in between.

The rearrangement links TRBV7-2 to TRBJ1-2; 10 nucleotides line up with TRBD1. The CDR3 loop spans 16 amino acids. Germline values: CDR1 SGHTA, CDR2 FQGNSA. Germline trimming cut 5 bases from V and 8 bases from J; bases unmatched to any gene: 14. This CDR3 reads CASSHSGTGAVGGYTF. The CDR3 DNA is TGTGCCAGCAGCCATTCCGGGACAGGGGCGGTAGGCGGCTACACCTTC.

The chain employs TRBV5-1 and TRBJ1-2; 8 bases agree with TRBD1. Germline V lookup: CDR1 SGHRS, CDR2 YFSETQ. Losses at the gene ends were 0 bases for V and 6 bases for J; bases not matched to a gene: 4. The CDR3 is 14 residues long. CDR3 DNA: TGCGCCAGCAGCTTGGCCAGGGGGCTGGATGGCTACACCTTC. The encoded protein is CASSLARGLDGYTF.

This chain links TRBV9 with TRBJ1-3; D is unresolved. Trimming cost V 3 bases and J 0 bases, with 13 bases left between them. The CDR3 sequence is 16 residues long. Per the germline V gene, CDR1 is SGDLS and CDR2 is YYNGEE. The CDR3 region has the DNA TGTGCCAGCAGCGGCCTGGACGGACCCTCTGGAAACACCATATATTTT. Encoded protein: CASSGLDGPSGNTIYF.

The chain carries TRBV25-1 and TRBJ2-6; D is undetermined. V was clipped by 4 bases and J by 0 bases, with 13 bases between them. This CDR3 is built from 17 residues. Germline CDR1 reads MGHDK; CDR2 reads SYGVNS. Here the CDR3 DNA reads TGTGCCAGCAGTGTGGGCAGGTCACGCTCTGGGGCCAACGTCCTGACTTTC. Amino acids: CASSVGRSRSGANVLTF.

The V gene is TRBV12-5, the J gene TRBJ2-3, with TRBD2 identical over 7 bases. The CDR3 covers 15 residues. Germline assignment: CDR1 LGHNT and CDR2 FRNRAP. V trimming: 5 bases; J trimming: 1 base; junction bases outside the gene matches: 6. The CDR3 sequence: CASGLGGGGTDTQYF. The CDR3 DNA follows: TGTGCTAGTGGTCTCGGCGGGGGTGGCACAGATACGCAGTATTTT.

The chain joins TRBV5-5 to TRBJ1-1, with a possible D match to TRBD1 (5 bases). Germline CDR1 is SGHKS and CDR2 is YYEKEE (reference sequence). The CDR3 has 16 amino acids. The V and J ends lost 6 bases and 3 bases respectively, with 21 bases between them. The CDR3 sequence is CASTVWGSAGYTEAFF. CDR3 in DNA: TGTGCCAGCACCGTCTGGGGGTCAGCAGGATACACTGAAGCTTTCTTT.

The CDR3 sequence is CASSFAGTTYEQYF. DNA of the CDR3: TGCGCCAGCAGCTTCGCAGGGACCACCTACGAGCAGTACTTC. The chain links TRBV5-1 to TRBJ2-7; tentatively, D is TRBD1 or TRBD2 (5 bases each). The CDR3 has 14 amino acids. Germline V gene sequence: CDR1 SGHRS, CDR2 YFSETQ. Between the trimmed V and J ends, which lost 2 bases and 2 bases, there was a span of 11 bases.

This clone was seen just once. The V and J genes are TRBV10-3 and TRBJ1-1, with D perhaps TRBD1 (6 bases). Germline assignment: CDR1 ENHRY and CDR2 SYGVKD. Trimming shortened V by 8 bases and J by 11 bases, and 15 bases separated the two germline ends. This CDR3 spans 11 amino acids. The CDR3 sequence: CAISQGSSAFF. For the CDR3, the DNA is TGTGCCATCTCCCAGGGGAGTTCGGCTTTCTTT.

Points on this clone: The junction differs from germline at one of its ends, possibly a read error. The chain's CDR3 is CASSLGDSNSPLHF. The CDR3, as DNA: TGTGCCAGCAGTTTGGGGGACAGTAATTCACCCCTCCACTTT. The V gene is TRBV5-5, the J gene TRBJ1-6; TRBD1 matches at 7 bases. CDR3 size: 14 residues. Germline CDR1 reads SGHKS; CDR2 reads YYEKEE (reference sequence). Full variable domain (missing parts from reference TRBV5-5 and TRBJ1-6): DAGVTQSPTHLIKTRGQQVTLRCSPISGHKSVSWYQQVLGQGPQFIFQYYEKEERGRGNFPDRFSARQFPNYSSELNVNALLLGDSALYLCASSLGDSNSPLHFGNGTRLTVT.

The chain is built from TRBV5-1 and TRBJ1-2; possibly TRBD1 for D (5 bases). From germline, CDR1 is SGHRS and CDR2 YFSETQ. This CDR3 contains 15 residues. Deletions cut 2 bases from V and 5 bases from J, with 16 bases between. The CDR3 region has the DNA TGCGCCAGCAGCTTTAACTTGGGCAGGGAGTATGGCTACACCTTC. Amino acids: CASSFNLGREYGYTF.